This is a list of T cell receptor beta chains from one sample in a study of blood T cell repertoires in COVID-19. Libraries were prepared by immunoSEQ multiplex PCR; TCRdb keeps only in-frame clonotypes and omits some of them. The sample lists about 200,000 clones, 80% to 90% occurring once. The sample was PBMCs or T cells enriched from blood (not recorded which). Source of these receptors: a woman aged 18 to 35 who had recovered from COVID-19. CDR3s include the opening cysteine and the closing phenylalanine or tryptophan. Each record gives: D gene, V gene, J gene, clone size, CDR3 protein, CDR3 DNA. The D gene is left open where the match is weak. A row's size may be missing; if present it is once, few, many or a size class.

D gene: NA
V gene: TRBV30
J gene: TRBJ1-6
clone size: NA
CDR3 protein: CAWTDGLILPLHF
CDR3 DNA: TGTGCCTGGACAGACGGGTTAATTCTACCCCTCCACTTT

D gene: NA
V gene: TRBV28
J gene: TRBJ1-5
clone size: NA
CDR3 protein: CASSLFVRDSNQPQHF
CDR3 DNA: TGTGCCAGCAGTTTATTCGTTCGGGACTCAAACCAGCCCCAGCATTTT

D gene: NA
V gene: TRBV18
J gene: TRBJ1-6
clone size: NA
CDR3 protein: CASSPPSSYNSPLHF
CDR3 DNA: TGTGCCAGCTCACCGCCGAGCTCCTATAATTCACCCCTCCACTTT

D gene: TRBD2
V gene: TRBV27
J gene: TRBJ2-7
clone size: NA
CDR3 protein: CASSAGLAAYEQYF
CDR3 DNA: TGTGCCAGCAGTGCGGGACTAGCCGCCTACGAGCAGTACTTC

D gene: TRBD1
V gene: TRBV6-2/TRBV6-3
J gene: TRBJ1-5
clone size: NA
CDR3 protein: CASSWTGSGQPQHF
CDR3 DNA: TGTGCCAGCAGTTGGACAGGGTCGGGGCAGCCCCAGCATTTT

D gene: TRBD1
V gene: TRBV3-1/TRBV3-2
J gene: TRBJ2-3
clone size: once
CDR3 protein: CASSQGQGAADTQYF
CDR3 DNA: TGTGCCAGCAGCCAAGGGCAGGGGGCCGCAGATACGCAGTATTTT

D gene: TRBD1
V gene: TRBV5-1
J gene: TRBJ1-2
clone size: NA
CDR3 protein: CASSSTTDRVDGYTF
CDR3 DNA: TGCGCCAGCAGCAGCACCACGGACAGGGTGGACGGCTACACCTTC

D gene: NA
V gene: TRBV5-1
J gene: TRBJ1-2
clone size: NA
CDR3 protein: CASSLEGTRGYTF
CDR3 DNA: TGCGCCAGCAGCTTGGAAGGGACAAGGGGCTACACCTTC

D gene: NA
V gene: TRBV19
J gene: TRBJ1-5
clone size: NA
CDR3 protein: CASSPRGQPQHF
CDR3 DNA: TGTGCCAGTAGCCCCCGGGGTCAGCCCCAGCATTTT

D gene: NA
V gene: TRBV5-1
J gene: TRBJ1-1
clone size: NA
CDR3 protein: CASSSTGYLYTEAFF
CDR3 DNA: TGCGCCAGCAGCTCAACAGGGTACCTTTACACTGAAGCTTTCTTT

D gene: TRBD1
V gene: TRBV2
J gene: TRBJ1-1
clone size: NA
CDR3 protein: CASSRTGVTEAFF
CDR3 DNA: TGTGCCAGCAGCCGGACAGGGGTTACTGAAGCTTTCTTT

D gene: NA
V gene: TRBV7-6
J gene: TRBJ2-1
clone size: NA
CDR3 protein: CASSWGDEQFF
CDR3 DNA: TGTGCCAGCAGTTGGGGGGATGAGCAGTTCTTC

D gene: NA
V gene: TRBV30
J gene: TRBJ1-2
clone size: NA
CDR3 protein: CAWSRQGYGYTF
CDR3 DNA: TGTGCCTGGAGCCGGCAGGGTTATGGCTACACCTTC

D gene: NA
V gene: TRBV19
J gene: TRBJ1-1
clone size: NA
CDR3 protein: CASSIVGGNTEAFF
CDR3 DNA: TGTGCCAGTAGTATAGTAGGAGGAAACACTGAAGCTTTCTTT

D gene: NA
V gene: TRBV19
J gene: TRBJ1-3
clone size: NA
CDR3 protein: CASSMAGVGNTIYF
CDR3 DNA: TGTGCCAGTAGTATGGCGGGTGTTGGAAACACCATATATTTT

D gene: NA
V gene: TRBV5-4
J gene: TRBJ1-1
clone size: once
CDR3 protein: CASSFGGKNTEAFF
CDR3 DNA: TGTGCCAGCAGCTTCGGGGGGAAGAACACTGAAGCTTTCTTT

D gene: TRBD2
V gene: TRBV10-2
J gene: TRBJ2-5
clone size: NA
CDR3 protein: CATRTSGAETQYF
CDR3 DNA: TGCGCCACCCGGACTAGCGGGGCGGAGACCCAGTACTTC

D gene: TRBD2
V gene: TRBV29-1
J gene: TRBJ2-1
clone size: NA
CDR3 protein: CSVELIGASGGAKWLSREQFF
CDR3 DNA: TGCAGCGTTGAACTTATTGGGGCTAGCGGGGGGGCCAAATGGCTGTCGAGAGAGCAGTTCTTC

D gene: TRBD1
V gene: TRBV28
J gene: TRBJ1-2
clone size: NA
CDR3 protein: CASSQGQGNAGYTF
CDR3 DNA: TGTGCCAGCAGCCAGGGACAGGGCAACGCTGGCTACACCTTC

D gene: NA
V gene: TRBV12-3/TRBV12-4
J gene: TRBJ1-2
clone size: NA
CDR3 protein: CASSFRGGYGYTF
CDR3 DNA: TGTGCCAGCAGTTTCAGAGGGGGCTATGGCTACACCTTC

D gene: NA
V gene: TRBV9
J gene: TRBJ2-2
clone size: NA
CDR3 protein: CASSGTGGASNTGELFF
CDR3 DNA: TGTGCCAGCAGCGGGACTGGCGGGGCCTCGAACACCGGGGAGCTGTTTTTT

D gene: TRBD1
V gene: TRBV19
J gene: TRBJ2-1
clone size: NA
CDR3 protein: CASSRTGGYNEQFF
CDR3 DNA: TGTGCCAGTAGCCGGACAGGGGGCTACAATGAGCAGTTCTTC

D gene: NA
V gene: TRBV29-1
J gene: TRBJ2-1
clone size: NA
CDR3 protein: CSADSGSYNEQFF
CDR3 DNA: TGCAGCGCTGACAGTGGCTCCTACAATGAGCAGTTCTTC

D gene: TRBD1
V gene: TRBV2
J gene: TRBJ1-6
clone size: NA
CDR3 protein: CASRQGQGFYNSPLHF
CDR3 DNA: TGTGCCAGCAGGCAGGGACAGGGGTTCTATAATTCACCCCTCCACTTT

D gene: NA
V gene: TRBV19
J gene: TRBJ2-7
clone size: NA
CDR3 protein: CASTPDSFGSYEQYF
CDR3 DNA: TGTGCCAGTACCCCCGACAGTTTTGGCTCCTACGAGCAGTACTTC